This TCR beta chain was recorded in a study of PD-1 blockade in mismatch repair-deficient tumors. Whole-study context: Patients had eleven to twelve mismatch repair-deficient cancer types, all previously treated and progressing.

Overall study results and limits: After pembrolizumab, tumor-resident clones rose rapidly, then generally contracted before radiologic responses.

Every patient had mismatch repair deficiency by PCR or immunohistochemistry. TCR sequencing covered a few patients who responded to pembrolizumab. Here immunoSEQ multiplex PCR was the method, and the copy in TCRdb shows in-frame clones only, minus some. Found here are around 120,000 clones, about 90% of them singletons; the top ten hold 12%. CDR3 length equals 12 residues. The trim removed 7 bases at V and 3 bases at J, leaving 6 bases unmatched. The germline CDR1 and CDR2 sequences are SQVTM and ANQGSEA. Details on this clone: Its antigen is currently unknown.

The sequencing here drew on peripheral blood, taken approximately 71 weeks after starting pembrolizumab. The clonotype comes from an adult with mismatch repair-deficient cancer. The rearrangement joins TRBV29-1 to TRBJ2-7, with 7 bases identical to TRBD1. The CDR3 sequence is CSARQGVYEQYF. As DNA, the CDR3 is TGCAGCGCCAGACAGGGAGTCTACGAGCAGTACTTC.